The 12 T cell receptor beta chains below were found in one sample sequenced in a study of blood T cell repertoires in COVID-19. Data came from immunoSEQ multiplex PCR; TCRdb stores just in-frame clones and leaves some out. The profile shows 270,000 or so clones, 82% of them singletons. Material: peripheral blood. These receptors came from a woman aged 18-29 years with acute or convalescent COVID-19.

The V gene is TRBV21-1, the J gene TRBJ2-7; TRBD2, as called in the table, went unchecked against the DNA. TRBV21-1 is classified as a pseudogene. CDR3 length: 13 residues. DNA of the CDR3: TGTGCCAGCAGCTTGCAGCTAGCCTACGAGCAGTACTTC. Translated: CASSLQLAYEQYF.

The chain couples TRBV5-1 to TRBJ2-7, with 9 bases aligning to TRBD1. Germline CDR1 is SGHRS and CDR2 is YFSETQ. This CDR3 has 14 amino acids. J was trimmed by 3 bases and V by 4 bases; bases with no gene match: 5. The CDR3 nucleotides read TGCGCCAGCAGCACATGGGACAGGGACTACGAGCAGTACTTC. Its translation is CASSTWDRDYEQYF. Full variable domain (rest looked up from reference TRBV5-1 and TRBJ2-7): KAGVTQTPRYLIKTRGQQVTLSCSPISGHRSVSWYQQTPGQGLQFLFEYFSETQRNKGNFPGRFSGRQFSNSRSEMNVSTLELGDSALYLCASSTWDRDYEQYFGPGTRLTVT.

The V call is TRBV29-1, the J call TRBJ2-7, with a weak D call TRBD2 (7 bases). V was cut by 5 bases and J by 0 bases, with 32 bases left in between. Germline-derived CDR1 and CDR2 are SQVTM and ANQGSEA. The CDR3 is 20 amino acids. CDR3 coding DNA: TGCAGCGTTCCGATTCTGGGACACCTCACGGGGGCTAGCGGCTCCTACGAGCAGTACTTC. It yields the protein CSVPILGHLTGASGSYEQYF.

This clone showed up just a few times. Distinct nucleotide sequences in the sample also encode this CDR3. The rearrangement links TRBV2 to TRBJ2-2; 7 bases match TRBD1. The CDR3 totals 15 residues. Trimming cost V 4 bases and J 0 bases; bases outside gene matches: 2. From germline, CDR1 is SNHLY and CDR2 FYNNEI. CDR3 coding DNA: TGTGCCAGCAGTGGTCAGGGGGCGAACACCGGGGAGCTGTTTTTT. It specifies CASSGQGANTGELFF.

The rearrangement uses TRBV2 and TRBJ1-1, with D tentatively TRBD1 (6 bases). The V end lost 1 base, the J end lost 3 bases, and 6 bases lay between the germline ends. Germline V CDR1 and CDR2: SNHLY, FYNNEI. The CDR3 contains 13 residues. CDR3 loop: CASSEGGHTEAFF. CDR3 bases: TGTGCCAGCAGTGAAGGGGGGCACACTGAAGCTTTCTTT.

The V and J genes are TRBV6-2 or TRBV6-3 and TRBJ2-7; D not resolved. Deletions cut 0 bases from V and 3 bases from J, with 3 bases between. The CDR3 totals 12 residues. Germline V CDR1 and CDR2: MNHEY, SVGEGT. CDR3 loop: CASSYSYYEQYF. CDR3 DNA: TGTGCCAGCAGTTACTCATACTACGAGCAGTACTTC.

A single count supports this clone. The chain has TRBV2 and TRBJ2-7, with TRBD2 identical over 10 bases. J gave up 3 bases and V 4 bases, and 3 bases lay outside the gene matches. The CDR3 runs 14 residues. CDR1 and CDR2 (germline): SNHLY, FYNNEI. As DNA, the CDR3 is TGTGCCAGCAGTGTCCTAGCGGGGGTCTACGAGCAGTACTTC. This sequence encodes CASSVLAGVYEQYF.

V and J are TRBV9 and TRBJ1-2, with 7 bases identical to TRBD1. The trim removed 5 bases at V and 6 bases at J, leaving 4 bases unmatched. The CDR3 consists of 12 residues. Looked up from germline, CDR1 is SGDLS and CDR2 is YYNGEE. In DNA form, the CDR3 reads TGTGCCAGCAGGGGGACAGCCCATGGCTACACCTTC. Encoded protein: CASRGTAHGYTF.

As DNA, the CDR3 is TGTGCCTCCCGGGGACAGGGACCCAACAATCAGCCCCAGCATTTT. Its translation is CASRGQGPNNQPQHF. The genes are TRBV7-9 and TRBJ1-5, with 9 bases lining up with TRBD1. The CDR3 totals 15 residues. Germline V gene lookup returns CDR1 SEHNR and CDR2 FQNEAQ (reference sequence). The V and J ends lost 11 bases and 3 bases, in that order; junction bases with no gene match: 11.

This chain joins TRBV5-4 and TRBJ2-7; D is perhaps TRBD1 (6 bases). Trimming took 6 bases from V and 2 from J, leaving 15 bases between them. The CDR3 totals 14 residues. Germline V CDR1 and CDR2: SGHNT, YYREEE (reference sequence). CDR3 sequence (DNA): TGTGCCAGCACCACCGGGACAACCACCTACGAGCAGTACTTC. It translates to CASTTGTTTYEQYF.

V is TRBV19 and J is TRBJ2-1; maybe TRBD2 (6 bases). Trimming took 5 bases from V and 3 from J, leaving 11 bases between them. Germline lookup yields CDR1 LNHDA and CDR2 SQIVND (reference sequence). This CDR3 region has 14 residues. Here the CDR3 reads CASSLGGDYNEQFF. The CDR3 DNA reads as TGTGCCAGTAGTCTGGGGGGTGACTACAATGAGCAGTTCTTC.

This chain links TRBV7-8 with TRBJ2-3, with 15 nucleotides matching TRBD2. V lost 4 bases to trimming and J lost 2 bases; unmatched junction nucleotides: 7. Germline V gene data show CDR1 as SGHVS and CDR2 as FQNEAQ. This CDR3 has 18 residues. This chain's CDR3 is CASSSAGTSGRNTDTQYF. CDR3 sequence (DNA): TGTGCCAGCAGCTCCGCCGGGACTAGCGGGAGGAACACAGATACGCAGTATTTT.